This T cell receptor (beta chain) was sequenced in a study of T-cell memory formation after mild COVID-19. Turning to the study itself: TCR clusters mostly belonged to single donors.

The germline CDR1 and CDR2 sequences are MGHDK and SYGVNS. The CDR3 consists of 14 residues. V dropped 0 bases and J dropped 6 bases, with 12 bases sitting between them. This clonotype was found once. Antigen specificity is unknown. Study results and caveats: Clones that got smaller from day 15 to 85 had even CD4/CD8, while clones growing later tipped toward CD4+.

A 5'RACE reaction primed in the constant segment made cDNA libraries of TCR alpha and TCR beta, and these carried sample barcodes and UMIs. Via MiXCR, TCRdb re-called the 5' RACE reads, giving one row per CDR3 protein. The sample lists about 390,000 distinct CDR3 sequences; around 20% were seen once. The source of this sequence is an adult woman who had mild COVID-19 (a few samples of this study predate the infection). Cell type and time point are not known. Sequences were obtained from PBMCs or a T cell subset sorted from them (not recorded which). The chain combines TRBV25-1 with TRBJ2-7; perhaps D is TRBD1 or TRBD2 (5 bases each). The CDR3 bases are TGTGCCAGCAGTGAATATAGAGGGGTTGGCGAGCAGTACTTC. Encoded protein: CASSEYRGVGEQYF.